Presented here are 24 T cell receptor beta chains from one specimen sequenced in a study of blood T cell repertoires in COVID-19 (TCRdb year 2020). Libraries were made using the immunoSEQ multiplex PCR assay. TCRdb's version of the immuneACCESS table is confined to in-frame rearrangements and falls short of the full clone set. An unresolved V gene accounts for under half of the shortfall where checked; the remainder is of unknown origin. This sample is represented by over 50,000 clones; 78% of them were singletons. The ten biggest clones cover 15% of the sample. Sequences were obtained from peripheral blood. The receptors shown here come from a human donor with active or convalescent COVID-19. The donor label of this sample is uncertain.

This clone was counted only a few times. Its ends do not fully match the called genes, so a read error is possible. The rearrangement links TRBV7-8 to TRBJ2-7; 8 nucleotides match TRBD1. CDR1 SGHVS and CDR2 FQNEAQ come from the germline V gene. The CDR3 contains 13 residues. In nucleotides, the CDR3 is TGTGCCAGCAGCCAGACAGGGGCCTCGGTTGGGGTCTTC. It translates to CASSQTGASVGVF.

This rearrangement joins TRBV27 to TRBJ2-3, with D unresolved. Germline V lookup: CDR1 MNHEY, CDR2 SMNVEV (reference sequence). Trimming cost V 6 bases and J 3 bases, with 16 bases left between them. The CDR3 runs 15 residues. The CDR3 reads CASSNRFELTDTQYF. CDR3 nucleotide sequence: TGTGCCAGCAGCAACCGCTTTGAACTTACAGATACGCAGTATTTT.

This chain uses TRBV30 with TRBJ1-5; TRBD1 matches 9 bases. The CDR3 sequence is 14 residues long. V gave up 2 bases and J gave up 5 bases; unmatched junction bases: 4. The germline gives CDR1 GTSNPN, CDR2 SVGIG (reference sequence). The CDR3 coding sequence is TGTGCCTGGAGTACTACAGGGGGCGATCAGCCCCAGCATTTT. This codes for CAWSTTGGDQPQHF.

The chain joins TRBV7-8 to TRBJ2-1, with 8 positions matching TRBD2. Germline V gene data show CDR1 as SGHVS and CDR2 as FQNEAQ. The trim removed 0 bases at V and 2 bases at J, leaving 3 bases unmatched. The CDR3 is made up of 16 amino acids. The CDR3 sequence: CASSLAYGRAYNEQFF. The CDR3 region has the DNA TGTGCCAGCAGCTTAGCGTACGGGAGGGCCTACAATGAGCAGTTCTTC.

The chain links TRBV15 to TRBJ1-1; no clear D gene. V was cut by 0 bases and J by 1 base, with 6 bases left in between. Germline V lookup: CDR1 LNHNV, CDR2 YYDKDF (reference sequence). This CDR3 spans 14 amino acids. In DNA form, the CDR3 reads TGTGCCACCAGCAGAGAAAGGAGGAACACTGAAGCTTTCTTT. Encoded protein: CATSRERRNTEAFF.

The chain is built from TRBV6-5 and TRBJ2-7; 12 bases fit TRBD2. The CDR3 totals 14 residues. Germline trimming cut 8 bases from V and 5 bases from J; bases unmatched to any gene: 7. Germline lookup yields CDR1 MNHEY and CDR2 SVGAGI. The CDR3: CASVGGLAGHEQYF. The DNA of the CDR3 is TGTGCCAGCGTTGGGGGACTAGCGGGTCACGAGCAGTACTTC.

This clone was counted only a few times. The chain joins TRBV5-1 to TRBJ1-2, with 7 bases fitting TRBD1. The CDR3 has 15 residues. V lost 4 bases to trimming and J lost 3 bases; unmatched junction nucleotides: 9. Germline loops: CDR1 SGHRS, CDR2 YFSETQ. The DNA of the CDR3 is TGCGCCAGCAGCGGAGGACAGGTGGGCGACTATGGCTACACCTTC. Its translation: CASSGGQVGDYGYTF. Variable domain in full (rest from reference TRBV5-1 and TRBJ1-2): KAGVTQTPRYLIKTRGQQVTLSCSPISGHRSVSWYQQTPGQGLQFLFEYFSETQRNKGNFPGRFSGRQFSNSRSEMNVSTLELGDSALYLCASSGGQVGDYGYTFGSGTRLTVV.

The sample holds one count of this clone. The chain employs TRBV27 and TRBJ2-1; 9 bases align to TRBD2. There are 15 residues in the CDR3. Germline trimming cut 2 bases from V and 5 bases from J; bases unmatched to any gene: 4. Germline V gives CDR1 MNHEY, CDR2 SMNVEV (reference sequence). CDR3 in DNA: TGTGCCAGCAGTTTAGAGACTAGCGGAAACAATGAGCAGTTCTTC. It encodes CASSLETSGNNEQFF.

CDR3: CASRKDRLDGNTIYF. The CDR3 DNA reads as TGTGCCAGTAGGAAGGACAGGCTGGATGGAAACACCATATATTTT. The chain joins TRBV19 to TRBJ1-3; TRBD1 matches at 7 bases. Per germline, CDR1 LNHDA and CDR2 SQIVND (reference sequence). The CDR3 length is 15 residues. V lost 6 bases to trimming and J lost 3 bases; unmatched junction nucleotides: 8.

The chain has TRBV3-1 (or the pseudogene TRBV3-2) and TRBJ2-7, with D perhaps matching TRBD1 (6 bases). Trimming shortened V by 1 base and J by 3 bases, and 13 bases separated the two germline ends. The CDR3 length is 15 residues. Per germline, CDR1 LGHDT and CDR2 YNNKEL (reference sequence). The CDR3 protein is CASSQATGHNYEQYF. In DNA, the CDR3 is TGTGCCAGCAGCCAAGCCACGGGACATAACTACGAGCAGTACTTC.

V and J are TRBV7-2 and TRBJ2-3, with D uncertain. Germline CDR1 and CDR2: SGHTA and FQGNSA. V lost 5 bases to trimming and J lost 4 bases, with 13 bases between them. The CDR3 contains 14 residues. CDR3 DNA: TGTGCCAGCAGCCCTTCTTCCCCCCCAGATACGCAGTATTTT. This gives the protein CASSPSSPPDTQYF.

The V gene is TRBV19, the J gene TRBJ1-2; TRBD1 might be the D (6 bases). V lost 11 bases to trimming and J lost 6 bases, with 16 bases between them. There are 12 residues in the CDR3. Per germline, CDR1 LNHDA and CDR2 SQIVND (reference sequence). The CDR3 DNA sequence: TGTGCCTCTATCAGGGGCGGTCATGGCTACACCTTC. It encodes CASIRGGHGYTF.

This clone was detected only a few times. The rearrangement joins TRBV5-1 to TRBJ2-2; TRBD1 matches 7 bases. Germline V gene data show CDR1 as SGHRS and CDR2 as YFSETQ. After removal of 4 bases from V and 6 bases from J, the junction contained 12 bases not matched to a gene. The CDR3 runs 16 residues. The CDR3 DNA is TGCGCCAGCAGCCCTCGCGCAGGGGGAATTTCCGGGGAGCTGTTTTTT. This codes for CASSPRAGGISGELFF.

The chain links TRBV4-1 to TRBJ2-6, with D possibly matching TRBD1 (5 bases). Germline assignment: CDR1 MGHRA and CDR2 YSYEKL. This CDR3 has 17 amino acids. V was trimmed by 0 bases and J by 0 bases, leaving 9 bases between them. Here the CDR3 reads CASSQDAGLSGANVLTF. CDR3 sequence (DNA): TGCGCCAGCAGCCAAGATGCAGGGCTCTCTGGGGCCAACGTCCTGACTTTC.

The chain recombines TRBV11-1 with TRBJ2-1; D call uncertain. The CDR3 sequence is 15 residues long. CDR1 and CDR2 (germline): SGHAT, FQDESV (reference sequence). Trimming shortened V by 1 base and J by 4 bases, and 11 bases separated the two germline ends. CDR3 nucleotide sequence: TGTGCCAGCAGCTTAGGAGTTAGCTTGTACAATGAGCAGTTCTTC. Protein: CASSLGVSLYNEQFF.

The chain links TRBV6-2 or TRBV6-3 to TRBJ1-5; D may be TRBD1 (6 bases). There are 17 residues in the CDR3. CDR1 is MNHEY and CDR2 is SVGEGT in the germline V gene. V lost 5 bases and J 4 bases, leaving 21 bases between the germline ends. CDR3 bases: TGTGCCAGCAGTACCACAGGGCGCCGAGACCTAAATCAGCCCCAGCATTTT. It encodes CASSTTGRRDLNQPQHF.

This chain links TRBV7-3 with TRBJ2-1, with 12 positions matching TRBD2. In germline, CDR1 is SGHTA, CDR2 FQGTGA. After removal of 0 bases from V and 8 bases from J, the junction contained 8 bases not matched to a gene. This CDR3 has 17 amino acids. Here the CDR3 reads CASSLTLSSGRADEQFF. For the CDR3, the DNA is TGTGCCAGCAGCTTAACGTTGTCTAGCGGGAGGGCCGATGAGCAGTTCTTC.

The CDR3 sequence is CASRSERGQETQYF. DNA for the CDR3: TGCGCCAGCAGATCCGAGCGGGGCCAAGAGACCCAGTACTTC. V is TRBV4-1 and J is TRBJ2-5; TRBD2 matches 7 bases. Germline loops: CDR1 MGHRA, CDR2 YSYEKL. CDR3 length: 14 residues. V was clipped by 6 bases and J by 1 base; unmatched bases: 5.

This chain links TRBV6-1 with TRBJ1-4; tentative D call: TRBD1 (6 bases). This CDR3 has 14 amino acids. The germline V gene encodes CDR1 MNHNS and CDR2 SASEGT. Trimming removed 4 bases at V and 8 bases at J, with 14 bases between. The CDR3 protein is CASSVSRGREKLFF. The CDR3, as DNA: TGTGCCAGCAGTGTGTCCAGGGGAAGGGAAAAACTGTTTTTT.

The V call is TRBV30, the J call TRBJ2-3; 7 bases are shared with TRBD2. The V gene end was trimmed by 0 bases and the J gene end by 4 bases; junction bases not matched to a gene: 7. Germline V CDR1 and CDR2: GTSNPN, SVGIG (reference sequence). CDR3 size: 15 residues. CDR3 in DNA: TGTGCCTGGAGTGTACGAGCGGGATGGGCAGATACGCAGTATTTT. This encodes CAWSVRAGWADTQYF.

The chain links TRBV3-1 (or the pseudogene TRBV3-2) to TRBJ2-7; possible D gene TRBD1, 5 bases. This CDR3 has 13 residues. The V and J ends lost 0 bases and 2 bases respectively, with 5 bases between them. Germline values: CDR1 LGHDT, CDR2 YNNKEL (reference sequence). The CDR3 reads CASSQEGPYEQYF. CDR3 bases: TGTGCCAGCAGCCAAGAGGGGCCCTACGAGCAGTACTTC.

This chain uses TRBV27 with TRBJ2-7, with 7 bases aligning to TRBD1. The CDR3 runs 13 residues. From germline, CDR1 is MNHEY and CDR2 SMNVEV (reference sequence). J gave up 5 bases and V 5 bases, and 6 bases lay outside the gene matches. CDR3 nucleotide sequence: TGTGCCAGCAGTCAGAGGGGGCTTAACGAGCAGTACTTC. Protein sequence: CASSQRGLNEQYF.

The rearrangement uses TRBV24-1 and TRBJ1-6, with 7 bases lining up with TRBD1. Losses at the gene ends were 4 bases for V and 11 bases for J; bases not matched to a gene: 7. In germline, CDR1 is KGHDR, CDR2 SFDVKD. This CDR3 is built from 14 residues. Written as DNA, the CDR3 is TGTGCCACCAGTGACCCCCGACAGGGCGCACCCCTCCACTTT. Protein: CATSDPRQGAPLHF.

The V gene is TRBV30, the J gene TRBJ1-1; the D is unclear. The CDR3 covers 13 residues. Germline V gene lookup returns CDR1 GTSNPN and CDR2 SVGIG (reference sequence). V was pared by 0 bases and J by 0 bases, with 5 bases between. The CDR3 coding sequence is TGTGCCTGGAGTGTATCCGTGAACACTGAAGCTTTCTTT. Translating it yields CAWSVSVNTEAFF.